This T cell receptor beta chain was recovered during a study of T cells after yellow fever vaccination. Each CDR3 protein is one row after TCRdb ran MiXCR on the 5' RACE reads. The table records some 390,000 distinct CDR3 sequences, about 17% of them present only once. This clonotype was picked up many times. The antigen is unknown. There are 15 residues in the CDR3. V was pared by 3 bases and J by 10 bases, with 19 bases between. Points from the study as a whole: Some clonotypes, a small share, were shared between CD4 and CD8 compartments.

The genes are TRBV12-3 or TRBV12-4 and TRBJ2-1; weak D call: TRBD2 (7 bases). The sample in question was PBMCs, obtained before the yellow fever booster vaccination. The source is a young man who received the YFV17D yellow fever vaccine. The CDR3: CASSFWGGQTGEQFF. The CDR3 bases are TGTGCCAGCAGTTTTTGGGGGGGGCAAACGGGAGAGCAGTTCTTC.